Shown below are 4 T cell receptor beta chains from a single sample sequenced in a study of cytomegalovirus exposure and HLA in healthy donors. PCR involved 60 Vbeta and 13 Jbeta primers. Some clones are missing from TCRdb's copy, which holds only in-frame ones; the method was immunoSEQ multiplex PCR. The sample records some 200,000 clones, 75% to 90% being singletons. Sequenced material: PBMCs. The source is a woman in her fifties or sixties in good health and CMV-seropositive.

In this sample, this clone turned up a few times. The chain links TRBV5-4 to TRBJ2-6; D uncertain. Deletions cut 3 bases from V and 4 bases from J, with 14 bases between. CDR3 length: 16 amino acids. Germline values: CDR1 SGHNT, CDR2 YYREEE (reference sequence). The CDR3 is CASSSLAQTGANVLTF. The CDR3 bases are TGTGCCAGCAGCTCGCTGGCTCAAACCGGGGCCAACGTCCTGACTTTC.

The chain carries TRBV28 and TRBJ2-7; 10 bases line up with TRBD1. V gave up 5 bases and J gave up 2 bases; unmatched junction bases: 6. CDR3 length equals 15 residues. Germline lookup yields CDR1 MDHEN and CDR2 SYDVKM. CDR3 region: CASSGTGVGTYEQYF. In nucleotides, the CDR3 is TGTGCCAGCAGTGGGACAGGGGTTGGCACCTACGAGCAGTACTTC.

The chain joins TRBV5-4 to TRBJ2-7, with 14 nucleotides matching TRBD2. Unmatched junction bases numbered 5, after V lost 0 bases and J lost 6 bases. The germline V gene encodes CDR1 SGHNT and CDR2 YYREEE (reference sequence). The CDR3 has 16 residues. CDR3 protein: CASSLGLAGGPGEQYF. The CDR3 coding sequence is TGTGCCAGCAGCTTGGGACTAGCGGGAGGGCCTGGCGAGCAGTACTTC.

The rearrangement uses TRBV28 and TRBJ1-2; 11 bases are a match to TRBD1. With 4 bases clipped from V and 8 bases from J, the junction kept 12 bases outside the gene matches. The CDR3 totals 16 residues. Germline CDR1 reads MDHEN; CDR2 reads SYDVKM. In nucleotides, the CDR3 is TGTGCCAGCAGTTCCGAACCGGGACAGGGGGTTGGAGGCTACACCTTC. It codes for CASSSEPGQGVGGYTF.